Described below is a single T cell receptor (beta chain) sequence and its context. The antigen remains unidentified. TCRdb's copy holds only in-frame clones and misses some; the assay was immunoSEQ multiplex PCR. The data show 50,000 to 60,000 clones, more than 85% seen once. Stated time point: week 11, during vaccination. Vaccination used 300 ug of mutant IDH1 20-mer peptide per dose, with topical imiquimod. Donors had new WHO grade 3 or 4 IDH1-mutant, ATRX-lost astrocytomas. This entry is derived from a study of a mutant IDH1 vaccine in newly diagnosed glioma. Study background: Patients underwent eight vaccinations, which took place in weeks 1, 3, 5, 7, 11, 15, 19 and 23.

Whole-study findings and limits: Immune responses induced by the vaccine were seen in 93.3% of patients, spanning multiple MHC alleles.

This TCR came from a man in his forties or fifties with glioma. The starting material was PBMCs, obtained from a glioma patient whose treatment included an IDH1 peptide vaccine.

This CDR3 reads CASRPGQGLGETQYF. The DNA of the CDR3 is TGTGCCAGCCGCCCCGGGCAGGGGTTGGGGGAGACCCAGTACTTC. The chain recombines TRBV6-5 with TRBJ2-5, with D perhaps TRBD1 (6 bases). The CDR3 consists of 15 residues. The V end lost 8 bases, the J end lost 5 bases, and 21 bases lay between the germline ends. The germline CDR1 and CDR2 sequences are MNHEY and SVGAGI.